One and the same sample provided the 14 T cell receptor beta chains below, sequenced in a study of T cell changes during pregnancy in multiple sclerosis. Only in-frame clones appear in the TCRdb table, and some are missing; sequencing was by immunoSEQ multiplex PCR. The sample lists roughly 90,000 clones; 85% to 95% were seen once. This specimen was peripheral blood, taken in the first trimester of pregnancy. All receptors come from a female donor with multiple sclerosis, enrolled in a pregnancy study.

This CDR3 reads CASSTRRGGDPYEQYF. The DNA of the CDR3 is TGTGCCAGCAGCACCCGAAGGGGGGGCGATCCCTACGAGCAGTACTTC. The chain couples TRBV21-1 to TRBJ2-7; the table's D call TRBD2 went unverified against the DNA. TRBV21-1 constitutes a pseudogene. CDR3 length: 16 amino acids.

The chain uses TRBV5-1 and TRBJ2-1; 10 bases align to TRBD2. The J segment lost 4 bases and the V segment lost 4 bases, leaving 8 bases of the junction unmatched. This CDR3 is built from 16 residues. The V gene's germline CDR1 is SGHRS and CDR2 YFSETQ. As DNA, the CDR3 is TGCGCCAGCAGCACAGATAGCGGGGGGCCATACAATGAGCAGTTCTTC. This encodes CASSTDSGGPYNEQFF.

This chain joins TRBV7-3 and TRBJ2-7; the D gene is possibly TRBD2 (5 bases). Per the germline V gene, CDR1 is SGHTA and CDR2 is FQGTGA. The V gene lost 1 base and the J gene lost 4 bases, with 11 bases spanning the gap. The CDR3 is 14 residues long. CDR3 sequence: CASSLSGGGYEQYF. Written as DNA, the CDR3 is TGTGCCAGCAGCTTAAGTGGAGGTGGTTACGAGCAGTACTTC.

The J gene is TRBJ2-1, the V gene TRBV11-2, with 7 positions matching TRBD2. CDR1 SGHAT and CDR2 FQNNGV come from the germline V gene. The CDR3 spans 15 residues. The V segment lost 4 bases and the J segment 8 bases; nucleotides outside the gene matches: 11. DNA for the CDR3: TGTGCCAGCAGCTACCGACTAGCTGGTTTTGATGAGCAGTTCTTC. Amino acids: CASSYRLAGFDEQFF.

The chain employs TRBV9 and TRBJ1-1, with a possible D match to TRBD1 (5 bases). The CDR3 runs 15 residues. Germline-derived CDR1 and CDR2 are SGDLS and YYNGEE. V was trimmed by 2 bases and J by 3 bases, leaving 14 bases between them. Here the CDR3 DNA reads TGTGCCAGCAGCGTCGGAGGGGCGAGGGACACTGAAGCTTTCTTT. Protein: CASSVGGARDTEAFF.

The chain has TRBV7-6 and TRBJ2-7; weak D call: TRBD2 (6 bases). CDR1 SGHVS and CDR2 FNYEAQ come from the germline V gene. The CDR3 consists of 13 residues. Trimming cost V 5 bases and J 2 bases, with 10 bases left between them. CDR3 DNA: TGTGCCAGCAGCCCCGGGGAGGCCTACGAGCAGTACTTC. This sequence encodes CASSPGEAYEQYF.

This clone was detected only once. The chain couples TRBV27 to TRBJ1-2; TRBD1 agrees at 9 bases. Looked up from germline, CDR1 is MNHEY and CDR2 is SMNVEV (reference sequence). The V gene end was trimmed by 3 bases and the J gene end by 1 base; junction bases not matched to a gene: 12. This CDR3 spans 18 amino acids. The CDR3 region is CASSFRPSRDRDNYGYTF. As DNA, the CDR3 is TGTGCCAGCAGTTTTCGGCCATCCAGGGACAGGGATAACTATGGCTACACCTTC.

This chain connects TRBV5-8 to TRBJ2-3; maybe TRBD1 (6 bases). The germline CDR1 and CDR2 sequences are SGHTS and YDEGEE. V gave up 0 bases and J gave up 5 bases, with 7 bases separating them. This CDR3 has 13 residues. The DNA of the CDR3 is TGTGCCAGCAGCTTGGACAGGGAAGATACGCAGTATTTT. Protein product: CASSLDREDTQYF.

The chain is built from TRBV6-5 and TRBJ2-7, with TRBD1 matching 10 bases. The CDR3 length is 16 residues. Unmatched junction bases numbered 8, after V lost 4 bases and J lost 2 bases. CDR1 and CDR2 (germline): MNHEY, SVGAGI. Here the CDR3 reads CASSSRRTGGAYEQYF. CDR3 DNA sequence: TGTGCCAGCAGTTCGCGAAGGACAGGGGGGGCCTACGAGCAGTACTTC.

The V and J genes are TRBV7-8 and TRBJ2-3; 7 bases are shared with TRBD2. The CDR3 runs 15 residues. Per germline, CDR1 SGHVS and CDR2 FQNEAQ. Trimming took 0 bases from V and 6 from J; bases not matched to a gene: 6. CDR3 residues: CASSLATGGADTQYF. The CDR3 bases are TGTGCCAGCAGCTTAGCAACGGGGGGTGCGGATACGCAGTATTTT.

This chain connects TRBV4-1 to TRBJ2-5; 10 bases fit TRBD2. Germline-derived CDR1 and CDR2 are MGHRA and YSYEKL. This CDR3 region has 18 residues. The J segment lost 5 bases and the V segment lost 0 bases, leaving 12 bases of the junction unmatched. Written as DNA, the CDR3 is TGCGCCAGCAGCCAAGACAGCGGGGGGGCCAGAGGACAGGAGACCCAGTACTTC. Amino acid sequence: CASSQDSGGARGQETQYF.

This clone was observed a single time. J is TRBJ2-1 and V is TRBV6-5, with D perhaps TRBD2 (5 bases). V lost 4 bases and J 7 bases, leaving 11 bases between the germline ends. In germline, CDR1 is MNHEY, CDR2 SVGAGI. This CDR3 is 13 amino acids long. CDR3 DNA: TGTGCCAGCAGTTCCTGGACGGGGAATGAGCAGTTCTTC. Protein: CASSSWTGNEQFF.

The chain couples TRBV7-3 to TRBJ2-3, with D hard to call. Germline V gene sequence: CDR1 SGHTA, CDR2 FQGTGA. Trimming removed 1 base at V and 0 bases at J, with 11 bases between. The CDR3 contains 16 residues. CDR3 residues: CASSLKAESSTDTQYF. In DNA, the CDR3 is TGTGCCAGCAGCTTAAAAGCCGAGTCGAGCACAGATACGCAGTATTTT. Drawing the rest from reference TRBV7-3 and TRBJ2-3, the complete variable domain is GAGVSQTPSNKVTEKGKYVELRCDPISGHTALYWYRQSLGQGPEFLIYFQGTGAADDSGLPNDRFFAVRPEGSVSTLKIQRTERGDSAVYLCASSLKAESSTDTQYFGPGTRLTVL.

The chain joins TRBV4-1 to TRBJ2-1; 9 bases match TRBD1. Germline assignment: CDR1 MGHRA and CDR2 YSYEKL. The CDR3 runs 17 residues. V shed 4 bases and J 9 bases; nucleotides not matched to a gene: 16. CDR3 nucleotides: TGCGCCAGCAGCCTTGCTCGAGGGACAGGGATTGAGGGTGAGCAGTTCTTC. Residues: CASSLARGTGIEGEQFF.